The following is a T cell receptor beta chain sequence with its context. This entry comes from a study of early T cells in non-severe SARS-CoV-2 infection. TCRdb re-called the 5' RACE reads through MiXCR, storing one row per CDR3 protein. This sample has about 67,000 distinct CDR3 sequences, with approximately 10% found just once. The clonotype originates from an adult who was a healthcare worker with PCR-confirmed SARS-CoV-2 infection or an uninfected control (not recorded which). Sample: whole blood.

The CDR3 is CASSPRTSGSLVGYF. Written as DNA, the CDR3 is TGTGCCAGCAGCCCGAGGACTAGCGGGAGCCTAGTGGGGTATTTT. The gene calls are TRBV12-3 or TRBV12-4 and TRBJ2-3; TRBD2 matches at 13 bases. CDR3 length equals 15 residues. V shed 6 bases and J 14 bases; nucleotides not matched to a gene: 14.